Presented here are 25 T cell receptor beta chains from one specimen sequenced in a study of T cell responses to AZD1222 COVID-19 vaccine. Measured with immunoSEQ multiplex PCR; TCRdb has only the in-frame clones, and not every one. The data show about 120,000 clones, about 92% seen once. The source material was peripheral blood, sampled on day 0 of AZD1222 vaccination. All receptors come from an adult in good health.

The chain recombines TRBV5-1 with TRBJ2-5; D is unclear. The CDR3 loop spans 13 amino acids. The germline gives CDR1 SGHRS, CDR2 YFSETQ. V lost 2 bases, J lost 1 base, and 6 bases lay in between. This CDR3 is CASSLTFQETQYF. In DNA form, the CDR3 reads TGCGCCAGCAGCTTAACGTTCCAAGAGACCCAGTACTTC.

The V call is TRBV6-2 or TRBV6-3, the J call TRBJ1-2; D is ambiguous. V lost 0 bases and J 5 bases, leaving 10 bases between the germline ends. Germline V gives CDR1 MNHEY, CDR2 SVGEGT. The CDR3 totals 14 residues. The CDR3 bases are TGTGCCAGCAGTTACTCGACGGGAGGGTATGGCTACACCTTC. As protein: CASSYSTGGYGYTF.

The chain is built from TRBV19 and TRBJ1-2, with D uncertain. Trimming pared 5 bases from V and 9 bases from J, leaving 13 bases between. Germline V gives CDR1 LNHDA, CDR2 SQIVND (reference sequence). The CDR3 has 12 residues. The CDR3 loop reads CASSDGFESYTF. The CDR3 nucleotides are TGTGCCAGTAGTGACGGATTTGAAAGCTACACCTTC.

This chain uses TRBV2 with TRBJ2-2; 8 bases fit TRBD2. This CDR3 has 18 amino acids. Germline CDR1 SNHLY, CDR2 FYNNEI. J lost 9 bases, V lost 7 bases, and 22 bases had no gene match. The CDR3 region is CASTQGFGREGRRRELFF. In DNA, the CDR3 is TGTGCCAGCACCCAGGGCTTTGGCCGGGAGGGCCGCCGGCGGGAGCTGTTTTTT.

The chain couples TRBV28 to TRBJ2-1; D unclear. CDR1 is MDHEN, CDR2 SYDVKM, per germline. Trimming left V 8 bases short and J 0 bases short, with 8 bases between. The CDR3 is 13 amino acids. CDR3 amino acids: CASCTLSYNEQFF. In DNA form, the CDR3 reads TGTGCCAGCTGCACCCTCTCCTACAATGAGCAGTTCTTC.

V usage is TRBV30 and J usage is TRBJ1-2, with 7 bases lining up with TRBD1. The ends lost 5 bases at V and 4 bases at J; junction bases unmatched: 4. This CDR3 is 12 amino acids long. Germline V CDR1 and CDR2: GTSNPN, SVGIG (reference sequence). For the CDR3, the DNA is TGTGCCTGGGTGGGACAGACCTATGGCTACACCTTC. Protein: CAWVGQTYGYTF.

This chain's CDR3 is CASSPWTGRTNEKLFF. Written as DNA, the CDR3 is TGCGCCAGCAGCCCGTGGACGGGGCGAACTAATGAAAAACTGTTTTTT. The chain couples TRBV5-1 to TRBJ1-4, with D possibly being TRBD1 (5 bases). V was cut by 4 bases and J by 1 base, with 14 bases left in between. Germline V gene data show CDR1 as SGHRS and CDR2 as YFSETQ. This CDR3 is 16 amino acids long.

CDR3 DNA: TGTGCCAGCAGCTTAGCCCGGACAGATATGAACACTGAAGCTTTCTTT. Its protein product is CASSLARTDMNTEAFF. The chain couples TRBV7-6 to TRBJ1-1, with D possibly TRBD1 on 6 matching bases. CDR3 length: 16 residues. V lost 0 bases, J lost 0 bases, and 11 bases lay in between. Germline CDR1 reads SGHVS; CDR2 reads FNYEAQ.

This chain connects TRBV12-3 or TRBV12-4 to TRBJ1-5; D unclear. The CDR3 is made up of 13 amino acids. V was clipped by 2 bases and J by 6 bases, with 8 bases between them. The CDR3 region has the DNA TGTGCCAGCAGTTTATTATCCTCTCAGCCCCAGCATTTT. Encoded protein: CASSLLSSQPQHF.

The V gene is TRBV7-6, the J gene TRBJ1-1; 10 bases fit TRBD1. V lost 3 bases to trimming and J lost 5 bases; unmatched junction nucleotides: 9. The CDR3 is made up of 16 amino acids. Looked up from germline, CDR1 is SGHVS and CDR2 is FNYEAQ. This CDR3 is CASSFTRDRGGTEAFF. CDR3 coding DNA: TGTGCCAGCAGCTTTACGCGGGACAGGGGAGGGACTGAAGCTTTCTTT.

The chain is built from TRBV28 and TRBJ2-1; 7 bases align to TRBD2. This CDR3 has 14 residues. Germline lookup yields CDR1 MDHEN and CDR2 SYDVKM. Trimming took 5 bases from V and 4 from J; bases not matched to a gene: 5. The CDR3 loop is CASSPRTSYNEQFF. The CDR3, as DNA: TGTGCCAGCAGTCCCCGGACTAGTTACAATGAGCAGTTCTTC.

The V gene is TRBV2, the J gene TRBJ1-1; D perhaps matches TRBD1 (5 bases). V gave up 6 bases and J gave up 1 base, with 9 bases separating them. Looked up from germline, CDR1 is SNHLY and CDR2 is FYNNEI. The CDR3 spans 13 residues. The CDR3 DNA reads TGTGCCAGCAGGTCCCAGGGGAACACTGAAGCTTTCTTT. Its protein is CASRSQGNTEAFF. Full variable domain (missing parts from reference TRBV2 and TRBJ1-1): EPEVTQTPSHQVTQMGQEVILRCVPISNHLYFYWYRQILGQKVEFLVSFYNNEISEKSEIFDDQFSVERPDGSNFTLKIRSTKLEDSAMYFCASRSQGNTEAFFGQGTRLTVV.

The chain carries TRBV18 and TRBJ2-7, with 7 bases matching TRBD2. Germline V gene lookup returns CDR1 KGHSH and CDR2 LQKENI. The trim removed 3 bases at V and 5 bases at J, leaving 10 bases unmatched. The CDR3 runs to 15 residues. The CDR3 nucleotides are TGTGCCAGCTCACCGCCGGGAGGAGAACTCCACGAGCAGTACTTC. Protein product: CASSPPGGELHEQYF. The complete variable domain, with remaining parts taken from reference TRBV18 and TRBJ2-7, reads NAGVMQNPRHLVRRRGQEARLRCSPMKGHSHVYWYRQLPEEGLKFMVYLQKENIIDESGMPKERFSAEFPKEGPSILRIQQVVRGDSAAYFCASSPPGGELHEQYFGPGTRLTVT.

This rearrangement joins TRBV7-9 to TRBJ2-7; D may be TRBD2 (5 bases). The CDR3 runs to 14 residues. Germline CDR1 SEHNR, CDR2 FQNEAQ (reference sequence). Trimming pared 5 bases from V and 3 bases from J, leaving 14 bases between. The CDR3: CASSLPGMLYEQYF. The CDR3 DNA reads TGTGCCAGCAGCCTCCCGGGGATGCTCTACGAGCAGTACTTC.

The sample holds a few counts of this clone. The V call is TRBV9, the J call TRBJ1-6, with D hard to call. This CDR3 is built from 16 residues. The V and J ends lost 4 bases and 0 bases respectively, with 11 bases between them. Germline CDR1 reads SGDLS; CDR2 reads YYNGEE. The CDR3 bases are TGTGCCAGCAGCCTCGACTGGAGCTCCTATAATTCACCCCTCCACTTT. This sequence encodes CASSLDWSSYNSPLHF.

The chain joins TRBV2 to TRBJ1-2; D gene unclear. V shed 4 bases and J shed 13 bases, with 4 bases lying between them. Germline loops: CDR1 SNHLY, CDR2 FYNNEI. This CDR3 contains 8 residues. The CDR3 nucleotides read TGTGCCAGCAGTGCGGGCACCTTC. It specifies CASSAGTF.

The chain has TRBV6-5 and TRBJ2-1; no firm D call. CDR1 is MNHEY and CDR2 is SVGAGI in the germline V gene. This CDR3 spans 13 amino acids. Deletions cut 8 bases from V and 5 bases from J, with 13 bases between. In DNA form, the CDR3 reads TGTGCCAGCGGGGTAGAGCCTAACAATGAGCAGTTCTTC. This codes for CASGVEPNNEQFF.

The CDR3 DNA sequence: TGTGCCACCAGTTGGGTTGGAACAGATACGCAGTATTTT. This codes for CATSWVGTDTQYF. This sequence joins TRBV15 and TRBJ2-3; D remains ambiguous. V was clipped by 6 bases and J by 3 bases, with 10 bases between them. Germline V CDR1 and CDR2: LNHNV, YYDKDF (reference sequence). CDR3 length: 13 residues.

The chain recombines TRBV5-1 with TRBJ2-7, with D possibly TRBD1 on 6 matching bases. The CDR3 runs to 13 residues. Trimming removed 0 bases from V and 6 bases from J, with 10 bases in between. CDR1 is SGHRS, CDR2 YFSETQ, per germline. The CDR3 coding sequence is TGCGCCAGCAGCTTGGCCACAGGGAGCGAGCAGTACTTC. Translating gives CASSLATGSEQYF. Using reference TRBV5-1 and TRBJ2-7 for the parts outside the CDR3, the full variable domain is KAGVTQTPRYLIKTRGQQVTLSCSPISGHRSVSWYQQTPGQGLQFLFEYFSETQRNKGNFPGRFSGRQFSNSRSEMNVSTLELGDSALYLCASSLATGSEQYFGPGTRLTVT.

The chain joins TRBV7-9 to TRBJ2-7; a weak D match, TRBD2 (5 bases). This CDR3 is built from 15 residues. Trimming shortened V by 0 bases and J by 0 bases, and 9 bases separated the two germline ends. Germline V gives CDR1 SEHNR, CDR2 FQNEAQ (reference sequence). CDR3: CASSLAPGVSYEQYF. In nucleotides, the CDR3 is TGTGCCAGCAGCTTAGCGCCCGGGGTCTCCTACGAGCAGTACTTC.

The chain recombines TRBV11-2 with TRBJ1-6; the D gene is possibly TRBD1 (6 bases). Germline-derived CDR1 and CDR2 are SGHAT and FQNNGV. This CDR3 has 18 residues. V shed 4 bases and J shed 4 bases, with 20 bases lying between them. The CDR3, as DNA: TGTGCCAGCAGCTCGACAGGAAACCCTAACACTTATAATTCACCCCTCCACTTT. Translating it yields CASSSTGNPNTYNSPLHF.

This chain joins TRBV7-8 and TRBJ2-3; tentatively, D is TRBD1 (6 bases). CDR3 size: 16 residues. Germline loops: CDR1 SGHVS, CDR2 FQNEAQ. The ends were cut back, 4 bases at V and 3 bases at J, with 17 bases in the middle. The CDR3 DNA is TGTGCCAGCAGCTACCGTCAGGGGACAAGAACAGATACGCAGTATTTT. Translating it yields CASSYRQGTRTDTQYF. The full variable domain, in which reference TRBV7-8 and TRBJ2-3 provide the parts outside the CDR3, is GAGVSQSPRYKVAKRGQDVALRCDPISGHVSLFWYQQALGQGPEFLTYFQNEAQLDKSGLPSDRFFAERPEGSVSTLKIQRTQQEDSAVYLCASSYRQGTRTDTQYFGPGTRLTVL.

V gene TRBV7-9 combines with J gene TRBJ1-2; D uncertain. This CDR3 region has 12 residues. Trimming took 10 bases from V and 4 from J, leaving 13 bases between them. Germline V gene sequence: CDR1 SEHNR, CDR2 FQNEAQ (reference sequence). The CDR3 protein is CAIQTPSYGYTF. The CDR3 region has the DNA TGTGCCATCCAGACCCCTTCCTATGGCTACACCTTC. The full variable domain, with the rest looked up from reference TRBV7-9 and TRBJ1-2, is DTGVSQNPRHKITKRGQNVTFRCDPISEHNRLYWYRQTLGQGPEFLTYFQNEAQLEKSRLLSDRFSAERPKGSFSTLEIQRTEQGDSAMYLCAIQTPSYGYTFGSGTRLTVV.

CDR3 region: CSAKLAETQYF. The CDR3 DNA follows: TGCAGTGCTAAACTAGCAGAGACCCAGTACTTC. The J gene is TRBJ2-5, the V gene TRBV20-1, with D perhaps TRBD2 (6 bases). The V end was cut by 4 bases, the J end by 4 bases, with 7 bases between. The CDR3 extends over 11 amino acids. CDR1 and CDR2 (germline): DFQATT, SNEGSKA (reference sequence).

The J gene is TRBJ1-5, the V gene TRBV28; the D gene is possibly TRBD1 (5 bases). The V end was cut by 5 bases, the J end by 3 bases, with 8 bases between. The CDR3 is 13 residues long. CDR1 is MDHEN and CDR2 is SYDVKM in the germline V gene. The CDR3: CASSRGVNQPQHF. DNA of the CDR3: TGTGCCAGCAGTCGAGGGGTCAATCAGCCCCAGCATTTT.